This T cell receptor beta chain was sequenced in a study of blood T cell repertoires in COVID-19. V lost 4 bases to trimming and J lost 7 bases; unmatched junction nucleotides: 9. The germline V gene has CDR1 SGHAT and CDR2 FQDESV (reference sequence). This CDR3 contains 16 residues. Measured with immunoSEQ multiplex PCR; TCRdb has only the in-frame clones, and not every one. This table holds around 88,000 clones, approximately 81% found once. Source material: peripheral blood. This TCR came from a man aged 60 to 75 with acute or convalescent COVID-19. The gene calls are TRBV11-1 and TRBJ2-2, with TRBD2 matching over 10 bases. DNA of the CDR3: TGTGCCAGCAGCTCCCCTAGCGGGAGCTCCGACGGGGAGCTGTTTTTT. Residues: CASSSPSGSSDGELFF.